Listed here is a single TCR beta chain. Its antigen remains unidentified. These data originate in a study of regulatory T cells. Whole-study findings and limits: Hydrophobic residues at CDR3 positions 6 and 7 were enriched in conventional CD4+ T cells of CD3G-deficient patients.

The primer mix had 52 TRBV and 13 TRBJ primers. Repertoires were generated with immunoSEQ multiplex PCR, while TCRdb's copy carries only in-frame clones and drops some. This table holds 25,000 to 40,000 clones, 93% found once. The V gene lost 4 bases and the J gene lost 8 bases, with 15 bases spanning the gap. CDR3 length equals 13 residues. The germline gives CDR1 SGHRS, CDR2 YFSETQ. The receptor's source is a child aged 2 to 10 with CD3G deficiency. The chain links TRBV5-1 to TRBJ1-2; no reliable D call. Material for sequencing was conventional CD4+ T cells sorted from blood. The CDR3 here is CASSPGDPGGYTF. For the CDR3, the DNA is TGCGCCAGCAGCCCCGGTGACCCGGGAGGCTACACCTTC.